Each of the 19 T cell receptor beta chains below was sequenced from the same sample in a study of cytomegalovirus exposure and HLA in healthy donors (dated by TCRdb to 2015 to 2018). The library was built by means of the immunoSEQ multiplex PCR assay. A mixture of 60 forward primers for TCR Vbeta segments and 13 reverse primers for TCR Jbeta segments was used in the multiplex PCR. The table was pulled from immuneACCESS by TCRdb, which kept in-frame rearrangements only. Such tables lose some clones; where checked, under half of the loss comes from unresolved V genes, and the rest has no known cause. The sample table lists around 180,000 clones, around four fifths of them with a count of one. Together, the top ten hold 1.2% of the sample. Sequenced input: PBMCs. All receptors derive from a boy aged 2 to 10 in good health and CMV-seronegative.

This clone came up once. The chain employs TRBV10-3 and TRBJ1-1, with a weak D call TRBD1 (6 bases). The CDR3 loop spans 15 amino acids. V was trimmed by 3 bases and J by 0 bases, leaving 11 bases between them. The germline gives CDR1 ENHRY, CDR2 SYGVKD. In DNA, the CDR3 is TGTGCCATCAGTGATAACCAGGGGTTGAACACTGAAGCTTTCTTT. It encodes CAISDNQGLNTEAFF.

The V call is TRBV2, the J call TRBJ2-1; the match to TRBD1 covers 7 bases. This CDR3 contains 14 residues. V shed 8 bases and J 6 bases; nucleotides not matched to a gene: 10. Germline loops: CDR1 SNHLY, CDR2 FYNNEI. CDR3 in amino acids: CASGRDRASNEQFF. The CDR3 DNA sequence: TGTGCCAGCGGCCGGGACAGAGCCTCCAATGAGCAGTTCTTC.

This chain links TRBV27 with TRBJ2-7, with TRBD1 identical over 9 bases. The CDR3 has 15 amino acids. V dropped 2 bases and J dropped 4; count of bases not matched to a gene: 6. Germline V gene sequence: CDR1 MNHEY, CDR2 SMNVEV (reference sequence). CDR3 in amino acids: CASSLRTGAYYEQYF. The CDR3 DNA follows: TGTGCCAGCAGTTTAAGGACAGGGGCGTATTACGAGCAGTACTTC.

The rearrangement uses TRBV7-9 and TRBJ1-1, with no clear D. The V and J ends lost 5 bases and 1 base respectively, with 8 bases between them. This CDR3 comprises 13 residues. Germline CDR1 SEHNR, CDR2 FQNEAQ (reference sequence). CDR3 DNA: TGTGCCAGCAGCGCCGCCGGGAACACTGAAGCTTTCTTT. It translates to CASSAAGNTEAFF.

The chain employs TRBV2 and TRBJ2-5; TRBD1 matches at 9 bases. Losses at the gene ends were 5 bases for V and 5 bases for J; bases not matched to a gene: 6. Germline V gives CDR1 SNHLY, CDR2 FYNNEI. The CDR3 is 14 amino acids. CDR3 loop: CASSRTGGGETQYF. The CDR3 nucleotides are TGTGCCAGCAGTCGAACAGGGGGCGGGGAGACCCAGTACTTC.

The chain has TRBV11-2 and TRBJ2-5; 10 nucleotides align to TRBD2. The CDR3 spans 15 residues. Germline trimming cut 1 base from V and 5 bases from J; bases unmatched to any gene: 4. CDR1 is SGHAT, CDR2 FQNNGV, per germline. CDR3 sequence: CASSLVSGGHETQYF. The CDR3 DNA is TGTGCCAGCAGCTTAGTTAGCGGGGGGCATGAGACCCAGTACTTC.

The chain couples TRBV7-8 to TRBJ2-7; TRBD2 matches at 11 bases. Germline V gene lookup returns CDR1 SGHVS and CDR2 FQNEAQ. The CDR3 is 17 residues long. The junction had 16 bases not matched to a gene; V was cut back by 5 bases and J by 7 bases. CDR3 amino acids: CASSPNLFSGGAGEQYV. In DNA, the CDR3 is TGTGCCAGCAGCCCGAACCTCTTTAGCGGGGGGGCGGGAGAGCAGTACGTC.

The V gene is TRBV27, the J gene TRBJ2-1, with TRBD2 identical over 8 bases. This CDR3 has 15 amino acids. The V gene end was trimmed by 2 bases and the J gene end by 2 bases; junction bases not matched to a gene: 2. CDR1 MNHEY and CDR2 SMNVEV come from the germline V gene (reference sequence). CDR3 nucleotides: TGTGCCAGCAGTTTAGACGGGGGGGCCTACAATGAGCAGTTCTTC. It encodes CASSLDGGAYNEQFF.

The gene calls are TRBV28 and TRBJ2-6; 10 positions match TRBD1. V was pared by 4 bases and J by 7 bases, with 4 bases of the junction left unmatched. Germline V lookup: CDR1 MDHEN, CDR2 SYDVKM. The CDR3 runs to 15 residues. CDR3 amino acids: CASSSGQGDANVLTF. The CDR3 bases are TGTGCCAGCAGTTCCGGACAGGGGGACGCCAACGTCCTGACTTTC.

The chain recombines TRBV9 with TRBJ2-7; D is perhaps TRBD1 (6 bases). The CDR3 contains 15 residues. The V gene's germline CDR1 is SGDLS and CDR2 YYNGEE. V lost 0 bases, J lost 0 bases, and 10 bases lay in between. For the CDR3, the DNA is TGTGCCAGCAGCGTAGGGGGGACATCCTCCTACGAGCAGTACTTC. Protein: CASSVGGTSSYEQYF.

The chain carries TRBV21-1 and TRBJ2-1; TRBD2, as called in the table, went unchecked against the DNA. TRBV21-1 corresponds to a pseudogene. This CDR3 comprises 17 residues. CDR3 nucleotide sequence: TGTGCCAGCAGCAAAGTTTCAACAGCGGGGAACTACAATGAGCAGTTCTTC. It encodes CASSKVSTAGNYNEQFF.

The V call is TRBV7-2, the J call TRBJ2-7, with TRBD2 identical over 9 bases. J gave up 1 base and V 6 bases, and 10 bases lay outside the gene matches. Germline V gene lookup returns CDR1 SGHTA and CDR2 FQGNSA. The CDR3 runs to 16 residues. Here the CDR3 reads CASSGLAGRGSYEQYF. The CDR3 nucleotides are TGTGCCAGCAGTGGGCTAGCGGGGCGGGGATCCTACGAGCAGTACTTC.

This chain connects TRBV27 to TRBJ1-1; no reliable D call. The V end was cut by 6 bases, the J end by 4 bases, with 12 bases between. CDR3 length equals 13 residues. Germline V gene lookup returns CDR1 MNHEY and CDR2 SMNVEV (reference sequence). The chain's CDR3 is CASRKGGSTEAFF. The CDR3 DNA reads TGTGCCAGCAGAAAGGGAGGGAGCACTGAAGCTTTCTTT.

The rearrangement links TRBV5-8 to TRBJ2-7; D may be TRBD1 (5 bases). The CDR3 sequence is 16 residues long. The V gene's germline CDR1 is SGHTS and CDR2 YDEGEE. Between the trimmed V and J ends, which lost 4 bases and 2 bases, there was a span of 19 bases. The CDR3 nucleotides read TGTGCCAGCAGCGCCAGCTCAGGGCAATTACCCTACGAGCAGTACTTC. As protein: CASSASSGQLPYEQYF.

V is TRBV4-2 and J is TRBJ2-5; D is ambiguous. Germline CDR1 LGHNA, CDR2 YNFKEQ. With 1 base removed from V and 3 bases from J, the gap between germline ends came to 9 bases. This CDR3 has 14 amino acids. This CDR3 is CASSQVPVKETQYF. As DNA, the CDR3 is TGTGCCAGCAGCCAAGTCCCAGTCAAAGAGACCCAGTACTTC.

This chain connects TRBV9 to TRBJ1-1; D not certain. This CDR3 comprises 14 residues. The germline V gene has CDR1 SGDLS and CDR2 YYNGEE. V lost 2 bases and J lost 1, with 9 bases in between. The CDR3 protein is CASSVDGRNTEAFF. The CDR3 region has the DNA TGTGCCAGCAGCGTTGACGGGAGGAACACTGAAGCTTTCTTT.

The chain couples TRBV7-2 to TRBJ1-1; possibly TRBD1 for D (5 bases). The V gene's germline CDR1 is SGHTA and CDR2 FQGNSA. V lost 5 bases and J 4 bases, leaving 11 bases between the germline ends. The CDR3 is 13 amino acids. The CDR3 nucleotides read TGTGCCAGCAGCCCAACAGGCTTCACTGAAGCTTTCTTT. Protein: CASSPTGFTEAFF.

This chain links TRBV27 with TRBJ1-2, with 7 bases that match TRBD1. CDR1 MNHEY and CDR2 SMNVEV come from the germline V gene (reference sequence). V was clipped by 4 bases and J by 8 bases; unmatched bases: 10. The CDR3 is 14 residues long. The CDR3 nucleotides read TGTGCCAGCAGTTGGAGACAGGGCGCGGAGGGCTACACCTTC. The encoded protein is CASSWRQGAEGYTF.

V and J are TRBV7-9 and TRBJ2-6; the D gene is possibly TRBD1 (6 bases). Germline V gene data show CDR1 as SEHNR and CDR2 as FQNEAQ (reference sequence). V was pared by 5 bases and J by 0 bases, with 11 bases between. CDR3 length equals 16 residues. The CDR3 coding sequence is TGTGCCAGCAGCATGACAGGATACTCTGGGGCCAACGTCCTGACTTTC. Translation: CASSMTGYSGANVLTF.